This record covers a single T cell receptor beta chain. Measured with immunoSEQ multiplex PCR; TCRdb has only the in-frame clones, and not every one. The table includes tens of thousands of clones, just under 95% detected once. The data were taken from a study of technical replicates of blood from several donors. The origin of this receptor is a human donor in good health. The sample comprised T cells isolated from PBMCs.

CDR3 bases: TGTGCCAGCAGTGATCGGGGGACCGGGGAGCTGTTTTTT. Amino acid sequence: CASSDRGTGELFF. The genes are TRBV6-4 and TRBJ2-2; a possible D gene is TRBD2 (6 bases). V lost 3 bases, J lost 5 bases, and 7 bases lay in between. Germline loops: CDR1 MRHNA, CDR2 SNTAGT. This CDR3 has 13 amino acids.